This entry is about one TCR beta chain. The CDR3 extends over 14 amino acids. Trimming removed 4 bases from V and 1 base from J, with 12 bases in between. Germline loops: CDR1 SGHDT, CDR2 YYEEEE. The data originate from a study of OX40 agonist ivuxolimab in advanced cancers. Clones were sequenced by immunoSEQ multiplex PCR, and TCRdb holds only the in-frame ones, with some missing. The sample has roughly 75,000 clones, 65% to 85% seen once. The sample here was CD4+ or CD8+ T cells sorted from blood, taken in a trial of the OX40 agonist ivuxolimab. The J gene is TRBJ2-7, the V gene TRBV5-6, with D unclear. This clonotype was sampled from an adult with an advanced solid tumor such as melanoma, head and neck, liver or kidney cancer. CDR3 amino acids: CASSPNARSYEQYF. CDR3 sequence (DNA): TGTGCCAGCAGCCCCAACGCGAGGTCCTACGAGCAGTACTTC. Using reference TRBV5-6 and TRBJ2-7 for the parts outside the CDR3, the full variable domain is DAGVTQSPTHLIKTRGQQVTLRCSPKSGHDTVSWYQQALGQGPQFIFQYYEEEERQRGNFPDRFSGHQFPNYSSELNVNALLLGDSALYLCASSPNARSYEQYFGPGTRLTVT.